This T cell receptor (beta chain) was sequenced in a study of blood T cell repertoires in COVID-19. The data were produced by immunoSEQ multiplex PCR, yet TCRdb's version contains in-frame clones alone and is incomplete. This table has some 130,000 clones, roughly nine tenths appearing once. The CDR3 has 16 residues. Losses at the gene ends were 3 bases for V and 4 bases for J; bases not matched to a gene: 10. Germline V CDR1 and CDR2: SGHRS, YFSETQ. The TCR sequence derives from a woman in her seventies with COVID-19, enrolled during active disease. This rearrangement joins TRBV5-1 to TRBJ2-5, with 9 bases aligning to TRBD2. The sequencing sample was made of peripheral blood. The CDR3 here is CASSYGSGGEGETQYF. For the CDR3, the DNA is TGCGCCAGCAGCTACGGTAGCGGGGGAGAAGGAGAGACCCAGTACTTC.